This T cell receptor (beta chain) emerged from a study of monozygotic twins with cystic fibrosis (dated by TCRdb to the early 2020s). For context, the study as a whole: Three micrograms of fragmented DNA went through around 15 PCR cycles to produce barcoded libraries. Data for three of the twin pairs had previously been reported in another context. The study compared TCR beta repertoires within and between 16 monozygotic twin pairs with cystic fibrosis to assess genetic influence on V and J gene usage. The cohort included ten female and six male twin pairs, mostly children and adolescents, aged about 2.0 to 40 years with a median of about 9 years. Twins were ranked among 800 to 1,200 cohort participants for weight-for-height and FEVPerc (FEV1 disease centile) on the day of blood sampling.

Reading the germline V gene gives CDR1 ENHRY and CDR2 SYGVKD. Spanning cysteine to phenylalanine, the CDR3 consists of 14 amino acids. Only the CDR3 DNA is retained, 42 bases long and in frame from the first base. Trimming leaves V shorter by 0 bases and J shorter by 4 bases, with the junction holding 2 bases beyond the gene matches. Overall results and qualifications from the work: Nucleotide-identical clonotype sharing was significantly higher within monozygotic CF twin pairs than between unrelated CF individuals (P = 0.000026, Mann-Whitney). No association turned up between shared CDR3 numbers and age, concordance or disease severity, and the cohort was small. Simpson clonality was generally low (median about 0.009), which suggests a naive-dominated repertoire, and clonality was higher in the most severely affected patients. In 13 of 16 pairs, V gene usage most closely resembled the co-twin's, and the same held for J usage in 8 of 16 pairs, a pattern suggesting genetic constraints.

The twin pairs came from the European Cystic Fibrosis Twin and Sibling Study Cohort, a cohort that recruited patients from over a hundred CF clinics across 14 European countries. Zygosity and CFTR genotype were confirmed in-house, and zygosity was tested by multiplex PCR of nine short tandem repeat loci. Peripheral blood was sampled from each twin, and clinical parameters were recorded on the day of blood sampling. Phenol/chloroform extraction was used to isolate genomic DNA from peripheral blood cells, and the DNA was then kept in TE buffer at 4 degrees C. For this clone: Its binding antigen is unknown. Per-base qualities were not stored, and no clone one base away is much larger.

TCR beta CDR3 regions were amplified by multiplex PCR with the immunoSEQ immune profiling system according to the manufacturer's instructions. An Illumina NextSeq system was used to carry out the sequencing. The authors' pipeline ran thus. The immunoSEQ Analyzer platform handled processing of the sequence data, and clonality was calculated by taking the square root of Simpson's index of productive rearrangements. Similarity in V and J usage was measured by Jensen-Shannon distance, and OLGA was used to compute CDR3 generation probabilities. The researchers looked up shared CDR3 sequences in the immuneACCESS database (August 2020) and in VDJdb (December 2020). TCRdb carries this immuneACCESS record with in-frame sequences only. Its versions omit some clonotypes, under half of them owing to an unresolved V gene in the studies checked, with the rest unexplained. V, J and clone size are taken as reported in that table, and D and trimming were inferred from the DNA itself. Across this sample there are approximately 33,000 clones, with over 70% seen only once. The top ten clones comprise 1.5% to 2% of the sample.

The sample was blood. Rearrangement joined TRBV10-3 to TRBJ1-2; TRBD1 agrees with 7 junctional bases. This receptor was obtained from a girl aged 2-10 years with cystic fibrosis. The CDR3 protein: CAISESAGGYGYTF. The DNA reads TGTGCCATCAGTGAGTCCGCAGGGGGCTATGGCTACACCTTC.